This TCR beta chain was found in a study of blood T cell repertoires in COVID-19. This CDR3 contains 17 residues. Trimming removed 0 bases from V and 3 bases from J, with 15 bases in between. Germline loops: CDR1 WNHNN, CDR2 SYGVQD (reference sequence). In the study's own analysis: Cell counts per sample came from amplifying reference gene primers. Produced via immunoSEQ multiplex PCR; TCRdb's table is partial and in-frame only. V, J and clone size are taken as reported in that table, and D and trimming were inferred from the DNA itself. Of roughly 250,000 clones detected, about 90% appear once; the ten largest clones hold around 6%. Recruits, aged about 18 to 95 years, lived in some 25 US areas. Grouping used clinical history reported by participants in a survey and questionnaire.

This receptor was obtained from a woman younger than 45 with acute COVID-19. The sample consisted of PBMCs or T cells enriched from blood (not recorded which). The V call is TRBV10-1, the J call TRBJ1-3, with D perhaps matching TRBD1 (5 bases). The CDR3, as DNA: TGCGCCAGCAGTGAGTCGACGGGGGGGTTGGGTGGAAACACCATATATTTT. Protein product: CASSESTGGLGGNTIYF.